The sequence of this TCR beta chain was determined in a study of blood T cell repertoires in COVID-19. About the study: Acute and convalescent COVID-19 samples came from the United States, Italy and Spain.

In the source study's methods: Amplifying reference gene primers gave estimates of nucleated cell counts. TCRdb's copy holds only in-frame clones and misses some; the assay was immunoSEQ multiplex PCR. That table gives V, J and clone size, and the DNA gave D and trimming. The repertoire holds under 300,000 clones, about 90% seen once, with roughly 1.9% in the top ten. This clone was detected a few times. This study enrolled people aged about 18 to 100 from about two dozen US geographic areas. Two consecutive negative NP/OP PCR tests, clearance, or resolved symptoms defined Cohort 3 recovery. Specimen: PBMCs or T cells enriched from blood (not recorded which). The sequence was collected from an older woman who had recovered from COVID-19.

The CDR3 here is CASSRTGGSNQPQHF. DNA of the CDR3: TGTGCCAGCAGCCGAACAGGGGGTAGCAATCAGCCCCAGCATTTT. This sequence joins TRBV6-5 and TRBJ1-5, with 8 bases that match TRBD1. This CDR3 is built from 15 residues. V shed 6 bases and J 0 bases; nucleotides not matched to a gene: 4. CDR1 is MNHEY, CDR2 SVGAGI, per germline.